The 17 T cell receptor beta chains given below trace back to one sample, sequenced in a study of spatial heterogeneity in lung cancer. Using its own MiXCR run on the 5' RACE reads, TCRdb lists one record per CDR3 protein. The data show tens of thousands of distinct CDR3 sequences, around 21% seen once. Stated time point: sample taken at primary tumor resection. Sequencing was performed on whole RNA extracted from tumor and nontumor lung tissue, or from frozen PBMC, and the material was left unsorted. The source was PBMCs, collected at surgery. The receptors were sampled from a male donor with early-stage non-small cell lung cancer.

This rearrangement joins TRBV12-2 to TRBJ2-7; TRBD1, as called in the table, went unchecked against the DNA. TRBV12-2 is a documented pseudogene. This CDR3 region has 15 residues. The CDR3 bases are TGTGCAAGTCGCCCACCTCAGGGAATTCACTACGAGCAGTACTTC. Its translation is CASRPPQGIHYEQYF.

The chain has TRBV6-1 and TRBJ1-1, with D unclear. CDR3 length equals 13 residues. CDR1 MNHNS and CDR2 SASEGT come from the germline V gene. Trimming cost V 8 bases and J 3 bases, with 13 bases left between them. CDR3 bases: TGTGCCAGCGCGGTATCGGTGTACACTGAAGCTTTCTTT. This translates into CASAVSVYTEAFF.

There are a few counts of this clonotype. The CDR3 loop reads CASSPPSGGGQETQYF. The CDR3 DNA reads as TGTGCCAGCTCGCCTCCATCTGGCGGGGGGCAAGAGACCCAGTACTTC. This chain joins TRBV18 and TRBJ2-5; 8 bases fit TRBD2. V trimming: 6 bases; J trimming: 2 bases; junction bases outside the gene matches: 11. This CDR3 contains 16 residues. Germline V CDR1 and CDR2: KGHSH, LQKENI.

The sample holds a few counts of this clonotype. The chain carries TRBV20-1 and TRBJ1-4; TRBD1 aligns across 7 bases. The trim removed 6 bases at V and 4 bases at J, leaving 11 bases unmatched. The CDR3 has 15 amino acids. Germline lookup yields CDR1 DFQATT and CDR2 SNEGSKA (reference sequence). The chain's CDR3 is CSADEGGSGNEKLFF. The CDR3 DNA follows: TGCAGTGCGGATGAAGGGGGCTCGGGTAATGAAAAACTGTTTTTT.

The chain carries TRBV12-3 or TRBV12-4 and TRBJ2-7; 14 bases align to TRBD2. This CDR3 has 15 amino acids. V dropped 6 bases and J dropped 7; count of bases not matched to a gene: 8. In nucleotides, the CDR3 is TGTGCCAGCAGCCGAGGGACTAGCGGGAGCGGGGAGCAGTACTTC. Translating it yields CASSRGTSGSGEQYF.

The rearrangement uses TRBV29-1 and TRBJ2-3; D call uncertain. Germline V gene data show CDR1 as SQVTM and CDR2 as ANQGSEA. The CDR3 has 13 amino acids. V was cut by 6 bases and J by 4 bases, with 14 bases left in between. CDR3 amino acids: CSVVKSVADTQYF. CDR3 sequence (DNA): TGCAGCGTCGTGAAGAGTGTGGCAGATACGCAGTATTTT.

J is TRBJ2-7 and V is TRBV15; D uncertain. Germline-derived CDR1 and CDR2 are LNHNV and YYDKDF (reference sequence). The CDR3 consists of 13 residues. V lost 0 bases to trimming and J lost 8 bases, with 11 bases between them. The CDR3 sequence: CATSRDPVGQQYF. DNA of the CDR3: TGTGCCACCAGCAGAGACCCGGTGGGCCAGCAGTACTTC.

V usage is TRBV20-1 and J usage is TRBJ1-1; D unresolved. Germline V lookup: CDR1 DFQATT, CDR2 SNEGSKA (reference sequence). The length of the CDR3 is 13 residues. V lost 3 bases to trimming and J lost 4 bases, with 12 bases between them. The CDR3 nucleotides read TGCAGTGCTAGCCCCCCATTAGGCACTGAAGCTTTCTTT. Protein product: CSASPPLGTEAFF.

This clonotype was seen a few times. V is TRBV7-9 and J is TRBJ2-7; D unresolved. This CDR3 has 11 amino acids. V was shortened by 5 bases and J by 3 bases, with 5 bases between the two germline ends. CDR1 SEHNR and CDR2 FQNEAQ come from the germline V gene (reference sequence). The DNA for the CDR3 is TGTGCCAGCAGCGGCTACTACGAGCAGTACTTC. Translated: CASSGYYEQYF.

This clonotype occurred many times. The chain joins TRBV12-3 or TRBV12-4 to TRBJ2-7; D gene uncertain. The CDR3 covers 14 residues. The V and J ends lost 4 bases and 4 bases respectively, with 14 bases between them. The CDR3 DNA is TGTGCCAGCAGTTCCCAGGCACGAGGATACGAGCAGTACTTC. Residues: CASSSQARGYEQYF.

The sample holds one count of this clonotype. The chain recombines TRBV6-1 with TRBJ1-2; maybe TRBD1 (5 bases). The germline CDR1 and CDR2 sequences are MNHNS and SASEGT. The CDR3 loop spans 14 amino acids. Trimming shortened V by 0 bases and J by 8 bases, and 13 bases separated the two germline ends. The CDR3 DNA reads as TGTGCCAGCAGTGAAGCCGACCAGTGGGGCGGCTACACCTTC. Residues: CASSEADQWGGYTF.

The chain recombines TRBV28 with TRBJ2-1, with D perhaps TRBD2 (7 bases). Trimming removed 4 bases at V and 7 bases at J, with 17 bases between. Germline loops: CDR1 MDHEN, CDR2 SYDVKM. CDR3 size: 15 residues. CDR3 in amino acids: CASSWGGLDGNEQFF. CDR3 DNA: TGTGCCAGCAGTTGGGGGGGGCTAGACGGGAATGAGCAGTTCTTC.

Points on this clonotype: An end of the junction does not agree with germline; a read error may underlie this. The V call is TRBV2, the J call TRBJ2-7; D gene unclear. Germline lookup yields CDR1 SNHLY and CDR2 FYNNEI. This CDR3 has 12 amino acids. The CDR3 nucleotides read TGTGCCAGCAGTGAAGATCAGGCCCCTACCCTCTTC. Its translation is CASSEDQAPTLF.

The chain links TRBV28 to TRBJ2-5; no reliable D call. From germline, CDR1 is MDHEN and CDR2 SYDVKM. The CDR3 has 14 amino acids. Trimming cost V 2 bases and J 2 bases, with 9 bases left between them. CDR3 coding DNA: TGTGCCAGCAGTTTAGGTCAAATTCAAGAGACCCAGTACTTC. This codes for CASSLGQIQETQYF.

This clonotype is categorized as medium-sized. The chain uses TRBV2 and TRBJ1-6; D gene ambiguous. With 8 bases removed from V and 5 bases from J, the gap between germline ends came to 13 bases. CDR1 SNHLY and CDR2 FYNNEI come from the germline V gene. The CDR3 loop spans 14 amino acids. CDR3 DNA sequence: TGTGCCAGCGGCTTGGGAATCCATAATTCACCCCTCCACTTT. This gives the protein CASGLGIHNSPLHF.

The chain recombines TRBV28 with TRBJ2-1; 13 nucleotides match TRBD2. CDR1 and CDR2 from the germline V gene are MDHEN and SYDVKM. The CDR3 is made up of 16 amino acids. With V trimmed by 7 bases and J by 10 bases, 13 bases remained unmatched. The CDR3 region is CASKTGLAGSSAEQFF. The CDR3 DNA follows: TGTGCCAGCAAGACGGGACTAGCGGGGAGTTCGGCGGAGCAGTTCTTC.

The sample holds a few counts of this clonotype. The CDR3 protein is CASSPHRQGNTEAFF. In DNA, the CDR3 is TGTGCCAGCAGTCCCCACAGACAGGGTAACACTGAAGCTTTCTTT. V gene TRBV28 combines with J gene TRBJ1-1; 7 nucleotides agree with TRBD1. J was trimmed by 2 bases and V by 5 bases; bases with no gene match: 8. The CDR3 is 15 amino acids. Germline V gene data show CDR1 as MDHEN and CDR2 as SYDVKM.